Following are 26 T cell receptor beta chains from one sample sequenced in a study of cytomegalovirus exposure and HLA in healthy donors (dated by TCRdb to about 2017). To prepare the library, the immunoSEQ multiplex PCR assay was applied. The multiplex PCR relied on a mix of 60 forward primers for TCR Vbeta segments and 13 reverse primers for TCR Jbeta segments. TCRdb took over this immuneACCESS table, retaining in-frame rearrangements with V and J assigned. Such tables are incomplete; in checked studies, under half of the missing clones stem from an unresolved V gene, and the remainder is unexplained. Within this sample are some 110,000 clones, with around 75% of them counted one time only. The ten top clones hold less than 3% of the sample. Specimen: PBMCs. The source is a female donor in good health and CMV-seronegative.

The rearrangement uses TRBV11-3 and TRBJ2-7, with 9 bases lining up with TRBD2. V dropped 7 bases and J dropped 1; count of bases not matched to a gene: 11. Per the germline V gene, CDR1 is SGHNT and CDR2 is YENEEA. This CDR3 is built from 16 residues. The CDR3: CASTRGRAGGSYEQYF. CDR3 bases: TGTGCCAGCACCCGGGGACGAGCGGGGGGTTCCTACGAGCAGTACTTC.

This chain connects TRBV2 to TRBJ1-2, with D perhaps matching TRBD1 (6 bases). The V and J ends lost 5 bases and 5 bases respectively, with 15 bases between them. The V gene's germline CDR1 is SNHLY and CDR2 FYNNEI. CDR3 length: 14 amino acids. This chain's CDR3 is CASSPRLGTYGYTF. As DNA, the CDR3 is TGTGCCAGCAGTCCGAGGTTAGGGACATATGGCTACACCTTC. Variable domain in full (rest from reference TRBV2 and TRBJ1-2): EPEVTQTPSHQVTQMGQEVILRCVPISNHLYFYWYRQILGQKVEFLVSFYNNEISEKSEIFDDQFSVERPDGSNFTLKIRSTKLEDSAMYFCASSPRLGTYGYTFGSGTRLTVV.

This sequence joins TRBV6-5 and TRBJ2-1; 7 positions agree with TRBD1. V lost 8 bases and J lost 1; bases outside the gene matches: 8. CDR1 and CDR2 from the germline V gene are MNHEY and SVGAGI. The CDR3 covers 15 residues. CDR3 amino acids: CASGRQGRSYNEQFF. The CDR3, as DNA: TGTGCCAGCGGTAGACAGGGTCGGTCCTACAATGAGCAGTTCTTC.

This clone occurred a few times. CDR3 protein: CASSARDRGSTDTQYF. CDR3 nucleotide sequence: TGTGCCAGTAGTGCCCGGGACAGGGGAAGCACAGATACGCAGTATTTT. This chain links TRBV19 with TRBJ2-3; 10 nucleotides line up with TRBD1. The CDR3 covers 16 residues. Germline V gene lookup returns CDR1 LNHDA and CDR2 SQIVND (reference sequence). Trimming cost V 5 bases and J 0 bases; bases outside gene matches: 5.

The chain employs TRBV19 and TRBJ1-2; no definite D call. The CDR3 runs 12 residues. Germline CDR1 and CDR2: LNHDA and SQIVND (reference sequence). Between the trimmed V and J ends, which lost 7 bases and 5 bases, there was a span of 11 bases. Here the CDR3 reads CASNAGSYGYTF. The CDR3, as DNA: TGTGCCAGTAACGCAGGATCTTATGGCTACACCTTC.

The CDR3 sequence: CASSYGRGGYTF. Here the CDR3 DNA reads TGTGCCAGCAGTTACGGTCGGGGGGGGTACACCTTC. The chain employs TRBV6-5 and TRBJ1-2, with D perhaps matching TRBD1 (5 bases). Germline lookup yields CDR1 MNHEY and CDR2 SVGAGI. The V gene lost 2 bases and the J gene lost 11 bases, with 12 bases spanning the gap. The CDR3 is 12 amino acids.

This sequence joins TRBV2 and TRBJ2-5, with D hard to call. The germline V gene encodes CDR1 SNHLY and CDR2 FYNNEI. The CDR3 loop spans 15 amino acids. The V gene lost 4 bases and the J gene lost 0 bases, with 12 bases spanning the gap. The CDR3 nucleotides read TGTGCCAGCAGTGGGGTCAGCGTGTACCAAGAGACCCAGTACTTC. Amino acid sequence: CASSGVSVYQETQYF. The full variable domain, rest sourced from reference TRBV2 and TRBJ2-5, is EPEVTQTPSHQVTQMGQEVILRCVPISNHLYFYWYRQILGQKVEFLVSFYNNEISEKSEIFDDQFSVERPDGSNFTLKIRSTKLEDSAMYFCASSGVSVYQETQYFGPGTRLLVL.

This chain links TRBV6-6 with TRBJ2-3; D is unresolved. The V gene's germline CDR1 is MNHNY and CDR2 SVGAGI (reference sequence). The V end was cut by 6 bases, the J end by 5 bases, with 6 bases between. The CDR3 sequence is 11 residues long. In nucleotides, the CDR3 is TGTGCCAGCAGCCTAGTAGATACGCAGTATTTT. This sequence encodes CASSLVDTQYF.

This clone was detected a few times. This rearrangement joins TRBV7-8 to TRBJ2-5; tentatively, D is TRBD2 (5 bases). Per germline, CDR1 SGHVS and CDR2 FQNEAQ. The CDR3 runs 14 residues. The ends were cut back, 3 bases at V and 2 bases at J, with 10 bases in the middle. The DNA for the CDR3 is TGTGCCAGCAGCTTCGCTAGCAGTCAAGAGACCCAGTACTTC. Its translation is CASSFASSQETQYF. The whole variable domain, remainder taken from reference TRBV7-8 and TRBJ2-5, is GAGVSQSPRYKVAKRGQDVALRCDPISGHVSLFWYQQALGQGPEFLTYFQNEAQLDKSGLPSDRFFAERPEGSVSTLKIQRTQQEDSAVYLCASSFASSQETQYFGPGTRLLVL.

The V and J genes are TRBV5-4 and TRBJ2-1; 8 bases align to TRBD2. The CDR3 totals 14 residues. J lost 7 bases, V lost 3 bases, and 6 bases had no gene match. Germline values: CDR1 SGHNT, CDR2 YYREEE (reference sequence). CDR3 DNA: TGTGCCAGCAGCTGGACTAGCAGAGGGAATGAGCAGTTCTTC. Translating gives CASSWTSRGNEQFF.

This chain joins TRBV6-5 and TRBJ2-3, with 7 bases fitting TRBD2. V lost 4 bases and J lost 0; bases outside the gene matches: 4. The germline gives CDR1 MNHEY, CDR2 SVGAGI. The CDR3 has 15 amino acids. CDR3 nucleotides: TGTGCCAGCAGTTCACTAGCGTCTAGCACAGATACGCAGTATTTT. Its protein is CASSSLASSTDTQYF.

V usage is TRBV7-2 and J usage is TRBJ2-5, with D possibly being TRBD2 (6 bases). The ends were cut back, 6 bases at V and 6 bases at J, with 14 bases in the middle. Germline V CDR1 and CDR2: SGHTA, FQGNSA. This CDR3 region has 13 residues. The CDR3 nucleotides read TGTGCCAGCAGTATTAGGGACTTTCAGACCCAGTACTTC. Translated, it gives CASSIRDFQTQYF.

The CDR3 DNA is TGTGCCAGCAGCGCTCAGGGGGGAAGCTACGAGCAGTACTTC. It specifies CASSAQGGSYEQYF. The chain recombines TRBV7-2 with TRBJ2-7; possibly TRBD1 for D (7 bases). This CDR3 has 14 residues. The V and J ends lost 5 bases and 3 bases respectively, with 14 bases between them. Per germline, CDR1 SGHTA and CDR2 FQGNSA.

This clone has only a few counts. CDR3 DNA sequence: TGTGCCATCAGTGAGGAAGGGAGAGGCAATCAGCCCCAGCATTTT. The encoded protein is CAISEEGRGNQPQHF. The V and J genes are TRBV10-3 and TRBJ1-5; D not resolved. The CDR3 is 15 residues long. Germline V gives CDR1 ENHRY, CDR2 SYGVKD. Trimming cost V 2 bases and J 2 bases, with 10 bases left between them.

The chain combines TRBV5-4 with TRBJ1-2, with 11 bases that match TRBD1. Looked up from germline, CDR1 is SGHNT and CDR2 is YYREEE (reference sequence). This CDR3 region has 16 residues. Trimming took 0 bases from V and 7 from J; bases not matched to a gene: 8. The CDR3 bases are TGTGCCAGCAGCTTGGGGCCGGGACAGGGGGTTTTTGGCTACACCTTC. Encoded protein: CASSLGPGQGVFGYTF.

This chain links TRBV18 with TRBJ2-5; D is possibly TRBD2 (6 bases). The CDR3 runs 14 residues. The germline CDR1 and CDR2 sequences are KGHSH and LQKENI. The V end was cut by 4 bases, the J end by 2 bases, with 11 bases between. The DNA for the CDR3 is TGTGCCAGCTCACGGCAGGGACTTCAAGAGACCCAGTACTTC. It codes for CASSRQGLQETQYF.

V is TRBV6-1 and J is TRBJ2-1, with D possibly being TRBD1 (5 bases). The CDR3 covers 13 residues. Germline V gene data show CDR1 as MNHNS and CDR2 as SASEGT. V was trimmed by 5 bases and J by 7 bases, leaving 12 bases between them. This CDR3 is CASSLTRVNEQFF. Written as DNA, the CDR3 is TGTGCCAGCAGTCTAACCAGGGTGAATGAGCAGTTCTTC.

The gene calls are TRBV5-5 and TRBJ1-1, with D possibly matching TRBD1 (5 bases). The V and J ends lost 3 bases and 0 bases respectively, with 12 bases between them. Germline V lookup: CDR1 SGHKS, CDR2 YYEKEE (reference sequence). The CDR3 is made up of 15 amino acids. The DNA for the CDR3 is TGTGCCAGCAGCTATTCCAGGGTGATGAACACTGAAGCTTTCTTT. As protein: CASSYSRVMNTEAFF.

V gene TRBV30 combines with J gene TRBJ2-7; 11 nucleotides match TRBD1. Germline values: CDR1 GTSNPN, CDR2 SVGIG (reference sequence). Trimming took 8 bases from V and 0 from J; bases not matched to a gene: 0. This CDR3 has 12 residues. The CDR3 spells CAGQGASYEQYF. CDR3 bases: TGTGCCGGACAGGGGGCCTCCTACGAGCAGTACTTC.

The CDR3 loop reads CASRSGNQPQHF. As DNA, the CDR3 is TGCGCCAGCAGGTCAGGGAATCAGCCCCAGCATTTT. The chain has TRBV10-2 and TRBJ1-5, with TRBD1 as a possible D gene (5 bases). The germline V gene encodes CDR1 WSHSY and CDR2 SAAADI. The CDR3 length is 12 residues. V was clipped by 6 bases and J by 4 bases, with 7 bases between them.

CDR3 loop: CASSLSGTGNNEQFF. The CDR3 coding sequence is TGCGCCAGCAGCTTGTCGGGGACAGGGAACAATGAGCAGTTCTTC. The chain uses TRBV5-1 and TRBJ2-1; 9 bases line up with TRBD1. Germline V gives CDR1 SGHRS, CDR2 YFSETQ. The CDR3 loop spans 15 amino acids. Germline trimming cut 1 base from V and 5 bases from J; bases unmatched to any gene: 4. Combining the CDR3 with reference TRBV5-1 and TRBJ2-1 gives the whole variable domain KAGVTQTPRYLIKTRGQQVTLSCSPISGHRSVSWYQQTPGQGLQFLFEYFSETQRNKGNFPGRFSGRQFSNSRSEMNVSTLELGDSALYLCASSLSGTGNNEQFFGPGTRLTVL.

This clone was observed a handful of times. The rearrangement joins TRBV6-5 to TRBJ1-1; D possibly corresponds to TRBD1 (5 bases). The germline V gene encodes CDR1 MNHEY and CDR2 SVGAGI. V lost 4 bases, J lost 5 bases, and 8 bases lay in between. The CDR3 runs to 12 residues. The CDR3 protein is CASSSAGTEAFF. The CDR3 nucleotides are TGTGCCAGCAGTTCGGCAGGGACTGAAGCTTTCTTT.

This chain links TRBV19 with TRBJ2-5; a possible D gene is TRBD2 (7 bases). Germline V gene lookup returns CDR1 LNHDA and CDR2 SQIVND (reference sequence). The V end lost 10 bases, the J end lost 2 bases, and 17 bases lay between the germline ends. This CDR3 has 14 amino acids. The CDR3 DNA follows: TGTGCCACTTCCGGGGGGCTCCCACAAGAGACCCAGTACTTC. Its protein product is CATSGGLPQETQYF. Drawing the rest from reference TRBV19 and TRBJ2-5, the complete variable domain is DGGITQSPKYLFRKEGQNVTLSCEQNLNHDAMYWYRQDPGQGLRLIYYSQIVNDFQKGDIAEGYSVSREKKESFPLTVTSAQKNPTAFYLCATSGGLPQETQYFGPGTRLLVL.

The V gene is TRBV11-2, the J gene TRBJ2-7, with D maybe TRBD2 (6 bases). The length of the CDR3 is 15 residues. Germline-derived CDR1 and CDR2 are SGHAT and FQNNGV. V was cut by 3 bases and J by 5 bases, with 17 bases left in between. CDR3 nucleotide sequence: TGTGCCAGCAGCTTGTCAGGAGGGAATTCGGACGAGCAGTACTTC. It translates to CASSLSGGNSDEQYF.

V and J are TRBV6-6 and TRBJ2-5, with 7 nucleotides matching TRBD2. The V and J ends lost 5 bases and 5 bases, in that order; junction bases with no gene match: 8. This CDR3 comprises 14 residues. The germline CDR1 and CDR2 sequences are MNHNY and SVGAGI (reference sequence). CDR3 amino acids: CASSPRRGGETQYF. CDR3 nucleotides: TGTGCCAGCAGTCCACGGCGGGGAGGGGAGACCCAGTACTTC.

This chain connects TRBV11-3 to TRBJ2-7; a possible D gene is TRBD1 (5 bases). The CDR3 loop spans 14 amino acids. CDR1 and CDR2 from the germline V gene are SGHNT and YENEEA. The germline V and J ends were trimmed by 5 bases and 2 bases, with 13 bases remaining between them. In DNA, the CDR3 is TGTGCCAGCAGCCGACAGCAAAGTACCTACGAGCAGTACTTC. Encoded protein: CASSRQQSTYEQYF. Together with reference TRBV11-3 and TRBJ2-7, the CDR3 gives the full variable domain: EAGVVQSPRYKIIEKKQPVAFWCNPISGHNTLYWYLQNLGQGPELLIRYENEEAVDDSQLPKDRFSAERLKGVDSTLKIQPAELGDSAVYLCASSRQQSTYEQYFGPGTRLTVT.